The 23 T cell receptor beta chains below come from one sample, sequenced in a study of blood T cell repertoires in COVID-19. Profiling relied on immunoSEQ multiplex PCR, and the TCRdb table lists in-frame clones only, not all of them. The sample has some 230,000 clones, about 88% seen once; the top ten hold about 9.4%. The material sequenced was peripheral blood. The source of these receptors is a woman aged 50 to 65 with COVID-19, enrolled during active disease.

The genes are TRBV6-6 and TRBJ2-3; TRBD1 agrees at 8 bases. Germline V gene sequence: CDR1 MNHNY, CDR2 SVGAGI (reference sequence). The CDR3 covers 15 residues. After removal of 4 bases from V and 7 bases from J, the junction contained 10 bases not matched to a gene. The CDR3 nucleotides read TGTGCCAGCAGTTCGGGGGCAGGGGGCGCGAATACGCAGTATTTT. This translates into CASSSGAGGANTQYF.

The V gene is TRBV19, the J gene TRBJ1-3; D may be TRBD1 (6 bases). In germline, CDR1 is LNHDA, CDR2 SQIVND (reference sequence). The germline V and J ends were trimmed by 10 bases and 2 bases, with 15 bases remaining between them. The CDR3 spans 14 residues. The CDR3: CATRTGFTGNTIYF. CDR3 DNA sequence: TGTGCCACCCGAACAGGGTTCACTGGAAACACCATATATTTT.

This clone came up once. This chain joins TRBV6-5 and TRBJ1-2; D perhaps matches TRBD1 (6 bases). CDR3 length: 13 residues. V lost 6 bases to trimming and J lost 6 bases, with 14 bases between them. Germline CDR1 is MNHEY and CDR2 is SVGAGI. Written as DNA, the CDR3 is TGTGCCAGCAGCATAAACGACAGGAATGGCTACACCTTC. This sequence encodes CASSINDRNGYTF.

This clone was detected a few times. The chain couples TRBV11-2 to TRBJ2-5, with 10 bases lining up with TRBD2. The V gene end was trimmed by 2 bases and the J gene end by 1 base; junction bases not matched to a gene: 4. The CDR3 loop spans 16 amino acids. Germline CDR1 and CDR2: SGHAT and FQNNGV. The CDR3 spells CASSLNLAGGQETQYF. In nucleotides, the CDR3 is TGTGCCAGCAGCTTAAATTTAGCGGGGGGCCAAGAGACCCAGTACTTC.

The chain joins TRBV28 to TRBJ2-2; 9 nucleotides agree with TRBD1. Germline V gives CDR1 MDHEN, CDR2 SYDVKM. This CDR3 contains 15 residues. With 4 bases clipped from V and 3 bases from J, the junction kept 3 bases outside the gene matches. The DNA for the CDR3 is TGTGCCAGCAGTTACCGGGACAGGGACACCGGGGAGCTGTTTTTT. This codes for CASSYRDRDTGELFF.

The chain couples TRBV12-5 to TRBJ1-5, with no clear D. V lost 3 bases to trimming and J lost 9 bases, with 9 bases between them. Per the germline V gene, CDR1 is LGHNT and CDR2 is FRNRAP. The CDR3 consists of 12 residues. CDR3 loop: CASGFDTGPQHF. In nucleotides, the CDR3 is TGTGCTAGTGGTTTCGACACTGGGCCCCAGCATTTT.

The gene calls are TRBV29-1 and TRBJ2-5, with 11 bases fitting TRBD1. Trimming took 4 bases from V and 5 from J; bases not matched to a gene: 0. CDR1 is SQVTM and CDR2 is ANQGSEA in the germline V gene. The CDR3 is 12 residues long. This CDR3 reads CSVGDRGETQYF. The CDR3, as DNA: TGCAGCGTTGGGGACAGGGGGGAGACCCAGTACTTC.

This rearrangement joins TRBV10-1 to TRBJ1-2, with no clear D. This CDR3 is 12 amino acids long. Trimming pared 5 bases from V and 8 bases from J, leaving 12 bases between. In germline, CDR1 is WNHNN, CDR2 SYGVQD (reference sequence). The DNA of the CDR3 is TGCGCCAGCAGTCCCGGGATCCTGGGCTACACCTTC. Amino acids: CASSPGILGYTF.

This clone was detected only once. The chain has TRBV5-3 and TRBJ1-2; TRBD1 aligns across 7 bases. TRBV5-3 is classed as an ORF, of uncertain function. The CDR3 sequence is 14 residues long. Losses at the gene ends were 0 bases for V and 5 bases for J; bases not matched to a gene: 4. Here the CDR3 DNA reads TGTGCCAGAAGCTTGGATTGGGGACAGTATGGCTACACCTTC. Translation: CARSLDWGQYGYTF.

V and J are TRBV24-1 and TRBJ2-1; D gene ambiguous. The CDR3 is 14 amino acids. Germline CDR1 KGHDR, CDR2 SFDVKD. V lost 3 bases, J lost 8 bases, and 13 bases lay in between. The CDR3 loop reads CATSDLPTSHEQFF. CDR3 bases: TGTGCCACCAGTGATCTGCCGACATCCCATGAGCAGTTCTTC.

This clone has only a few counts. This CDR3 is also generated by other DNA sequences in the sample. The chain employs TRBV6-5 and TRBJ2-5; D call uncertain. This CDR3 region has 12 residues. Germline CDR1 reads MNHEY; CDR2 reads SVGAGI. The V end lost 5 bases, the J end lost 4 bases, and 8 bases lay between the germline ends. CDR3 region: CASSPSGETQYF. CDR3 coding DNA: TGTGCCAGCAGTCCCTCGGGAGAGACCCAGTACTTC.

The chain is built from TRBV24-1 and TRBJ1-2; D remains ambiguous. This CDR3 is 15 amino acids long. The V end was cut by 4 bases, the J end by 6 bases, with 17 bases between. The germline CDR1 and CDR2 sequences are KGHDR and SFDVKD. Here the CDR3 DNA reads TGTGCCACCAGTGAGAATGGTGAGGGATGGAATGGCTACACCTTC. It yields the protein CATSENGEGWNGYTF.

The chain has TRBV13 and TRBJ2-3, with TRBD2 identical over 11 bases. Germline CDR1 PRHDT, CDR2 FYEKMQ (reference sequence). The CDR3 is made up of 18 amino acids. The V segment lost 4 bases and the J segment 1 base; nucleotides outside the gene matches: 10. DNA of the CDR3: TGTGCCAGCAGCTCCTTAGCGGGGGGGCCATTAGGCACAGATACGCAGTATTTT. Its protein product is CASSSLAGGPLGTDTQYF. Variable domain in full (rest from reference TRBV13 and TRBJ2-3): AAGVIQSPRHLIKEKRETATLKCYPIPRHDTVYWYQQGPGQDPQFLISFYEKMQSDKGSIPDRFSAQQFSDYHSELNMSSLELGDSALYFCASSSLAGGPLGTDTQYFGPGTRLTVL.

The chain recombines TRBV7-9 with TRBJ2-2, with D uncertain. With 7 bases removed from V and 0 bases from J, the gap between germline ends came to 9 bases. CDR3 length equals 14 residues. In germline, CDR1 is SEHNR, CDR2 FQNEAQ (reference sequence). CDR3 amino acids: CASTKSANTGELFF. CDR3 bases: TGTGCCAGCACCAAATCCGCGAACACCGGGGAGCTGTTTTTT.

The J gene is TRBJ2-1, the V gene TRBV5-5; 10 bases line up with TRBD1. The V gene end was trimmed by 5 bases and the J gene end by 4 bases; junction bases not matched to a gene: 3. Germline CDR1 SGHKS, CDR2 YYEKEE (reference sequence). The CDR3 consists of 14 residues. CDR3: CASRWDRGYNEQFF. The CDR3 DNA sequence: TGTGCCAGCAGGTGGGACAGGGGTTACAATGAGCAGTTCTTC.

This rearrangement joins TRBV30 to TRBJ1-6; 7 nucleotides agree with TRBD1. V was pared by 8 bases and J by 6 bases, with 7 bases of the junction left unmatched. The CDR3 is 13 amino acids. The germline CDR1 and CDR2 sequences are GTSNPN and SVGIG (reference sequence). The CDR3 nucleotides read TGTGCCGCCGGGGGACAGTTTAATTCACCCCTCCACTTT. It translates to CAAGGQFNSPLHF. Full variable domain (outside the CDR3, taken from reference TRBV30 and TRBJ1-6): SQTIHQWPATLVQPVGSPLSLECTVEGTSNPNLYWYRQAAGRGLQLLFYSVGIGQISSEVPQNLSASRPQDRQFILSSKKLLLSDSGFYLCAAGGQFNSPLHFGNGTRLTVT.

The chain is built from TRBV2 and TRBJ1-1; 8 nucleotides align to TRBD1. The V segment lost 8 bases and the J segment 0 bases; nucleotides outside the gene matches: 5. The CDR3 totals 14 residues. Germline values: CDR1 SNHLY, CDR2 FYNNEI. The DNA of the CDR3 is TGTGCCAGCCGCCCGACAGGGGTGAACACTGAAGCTTTCTTT. Amino acids: CASRPTGVNTEAFF.

This clone was recorded only once. An end of the junction does not agree with germline; a read error may underlie this. The chain couples TRBV19 to TRBJ1-6; 11 bases are a match to TRBD1. CDR1 and CDR2 from the germline V gene are LNHDA and SQIVND (reference sequence). The CDR3 spans 16 residues. The DNA of the CDR3 is TGTGCCAGTAGTCCCCGGGACAGGGGGTATAGTTCACCCCTCCACTTT. It specifies CASSPRDRGYSSPLHF.

This clone was seen just once. CDR3 region: CASSPLGGGNEQFF. The CDR3 nucleotides are TGTGCCAGCAGCCCCCTCGGGGGGGGCAATGAGCAGTTCTTC. V and J are TRBV7-3 and TRBJ2-1, with 8 bases matching TRBD2. The CDR3 runs to 14 residues. Germline assignment: CDR1 SGHTA and CDR2 FQGTGA. The ends lost 5 bases at V and 6 bases at J; junction bases unmatched: 6.

This clone was recorded once. The chain has TRBV27 and TRBJ1-2; a possible D gene is TRBD1 (5 bases). Germline values: CDR1 MNHEY, CDR2 SMNVEV (reference sequence). Trimming took 6 bases from V and 4 from J, leaving 18 bases between them. The CDR3 consists of 15 residues. The CDR3 protein is CASSPKPGQIYGYTF. DNA of the CDR3: TGTGCCAGCAGCCCTAAGCCCGGACAAATCTATGGCTACACCTTC.

This chain joins TRBV4-3 and TRBJ2-1, with a tentative D call TRBD1 (7 bases). Germline V gene data show CDR1 as LGHNA and CDR2 as YSLEER. V was pared by 0 bases and J by 7 bases, with 16 bases between. The CDR3 extends over 16 amino acids. CDR3 amino acids: CASSQDRGRGRNEQFF. CDR3 DNA sequence: TGCGCCAGCAGCCAAGATAGGGGGCGGGGTAGGAATGAGCAGTTCTTC.

The genes are TRBV6-2 or TRBV6-3 and TRBJ2-7; TRBD1 agrees at 10 bases. From germline, CDR1 is MNHEY and CDR2 SVGEGT. The CDR3 has 18 amino acids. Trimming took 5 bases from V and 2 from J; bases not matched to a gene: 15. CDR3: CASSPSGTGVRRTYEQYF. The DNA for the CDR3 is TGTGCCAGCAGTCCCTCCGGGACAGGGGTTCGTCGCACCTACGAGCAGTACTTC.

The genes are TRBV5-6 and TRBJ2-3; 8 nucleotides agree with TRBD2. The germline V gene encodes CDR1 SGHDT and CDR2 YYEEEE. After removal of 0 bases from V and 5 bases from J, the junction contained 2 bases not matched to a gene. This CDR3 region has 14 residues. The DNA of the CDR3 is TGTGCCAGCAGCTTGGCGGGGGGGGAAGATACGCAGTATTTT. Amino acids: CASSLAGGEDTQYF.